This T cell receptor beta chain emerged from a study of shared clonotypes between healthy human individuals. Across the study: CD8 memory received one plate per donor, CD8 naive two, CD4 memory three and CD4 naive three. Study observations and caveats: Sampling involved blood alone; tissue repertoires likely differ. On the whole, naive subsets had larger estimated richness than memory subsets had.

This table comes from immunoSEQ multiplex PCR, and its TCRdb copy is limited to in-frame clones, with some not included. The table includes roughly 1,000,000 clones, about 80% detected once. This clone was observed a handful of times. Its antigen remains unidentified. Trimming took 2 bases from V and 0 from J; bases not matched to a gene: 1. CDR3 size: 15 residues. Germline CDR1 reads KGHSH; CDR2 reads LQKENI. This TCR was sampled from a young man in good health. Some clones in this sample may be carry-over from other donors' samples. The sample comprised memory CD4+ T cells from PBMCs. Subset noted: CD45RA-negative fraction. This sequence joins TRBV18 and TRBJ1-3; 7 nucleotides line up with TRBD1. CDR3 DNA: TGTGCCAGCTCACCAGGGACAGTCTCTGGAAACACCATATATTTT. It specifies CASSPGTVSGNTIYF. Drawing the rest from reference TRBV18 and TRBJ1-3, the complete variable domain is NAGVMQNPRHLVRRRGQEARLRCSPMKGHSHVYWYRQLPEEGLKFMVYLQKENIIDESGMPKERFSAEFPKEGPSILRIQQVVRGDSAAYFCASSPGTVSGNTIYFGEGSWLTVV.